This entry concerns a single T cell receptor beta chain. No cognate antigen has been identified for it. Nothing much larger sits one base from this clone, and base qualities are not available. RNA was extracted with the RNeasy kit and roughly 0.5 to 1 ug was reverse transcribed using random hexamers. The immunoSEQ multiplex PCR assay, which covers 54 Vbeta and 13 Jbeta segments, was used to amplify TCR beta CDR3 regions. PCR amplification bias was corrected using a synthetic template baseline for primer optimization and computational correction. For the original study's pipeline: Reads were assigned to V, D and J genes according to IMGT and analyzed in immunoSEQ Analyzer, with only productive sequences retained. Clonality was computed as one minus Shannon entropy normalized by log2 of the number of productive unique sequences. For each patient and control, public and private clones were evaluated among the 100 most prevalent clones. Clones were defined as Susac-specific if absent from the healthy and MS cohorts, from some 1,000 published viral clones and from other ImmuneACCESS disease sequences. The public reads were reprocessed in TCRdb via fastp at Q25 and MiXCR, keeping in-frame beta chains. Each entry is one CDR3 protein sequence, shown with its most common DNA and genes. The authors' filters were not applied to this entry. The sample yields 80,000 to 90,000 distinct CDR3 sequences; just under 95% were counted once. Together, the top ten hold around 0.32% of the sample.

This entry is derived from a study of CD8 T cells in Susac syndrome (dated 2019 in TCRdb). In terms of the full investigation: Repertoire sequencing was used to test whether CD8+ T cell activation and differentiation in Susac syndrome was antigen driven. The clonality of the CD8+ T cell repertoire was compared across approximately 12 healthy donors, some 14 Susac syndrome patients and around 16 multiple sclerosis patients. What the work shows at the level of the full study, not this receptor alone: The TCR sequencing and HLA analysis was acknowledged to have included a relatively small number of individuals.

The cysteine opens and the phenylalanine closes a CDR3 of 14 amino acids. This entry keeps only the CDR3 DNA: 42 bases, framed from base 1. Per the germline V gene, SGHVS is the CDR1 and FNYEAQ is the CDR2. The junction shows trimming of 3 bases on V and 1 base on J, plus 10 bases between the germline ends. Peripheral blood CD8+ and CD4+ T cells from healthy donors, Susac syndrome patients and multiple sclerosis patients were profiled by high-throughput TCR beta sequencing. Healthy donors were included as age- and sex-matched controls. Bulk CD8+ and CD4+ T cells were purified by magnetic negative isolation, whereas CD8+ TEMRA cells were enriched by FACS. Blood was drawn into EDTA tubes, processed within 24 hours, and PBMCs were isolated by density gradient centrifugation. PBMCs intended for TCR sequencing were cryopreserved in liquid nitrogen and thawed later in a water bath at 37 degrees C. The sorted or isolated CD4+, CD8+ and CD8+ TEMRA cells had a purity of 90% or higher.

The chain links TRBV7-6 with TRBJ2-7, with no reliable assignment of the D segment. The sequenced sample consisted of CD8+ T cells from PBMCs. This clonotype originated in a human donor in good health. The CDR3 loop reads CASSFQSQSYEQYF. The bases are TGTGCCAGCAGCTTTCAGAGTCAATCCTACGAGCAGTACTTC.